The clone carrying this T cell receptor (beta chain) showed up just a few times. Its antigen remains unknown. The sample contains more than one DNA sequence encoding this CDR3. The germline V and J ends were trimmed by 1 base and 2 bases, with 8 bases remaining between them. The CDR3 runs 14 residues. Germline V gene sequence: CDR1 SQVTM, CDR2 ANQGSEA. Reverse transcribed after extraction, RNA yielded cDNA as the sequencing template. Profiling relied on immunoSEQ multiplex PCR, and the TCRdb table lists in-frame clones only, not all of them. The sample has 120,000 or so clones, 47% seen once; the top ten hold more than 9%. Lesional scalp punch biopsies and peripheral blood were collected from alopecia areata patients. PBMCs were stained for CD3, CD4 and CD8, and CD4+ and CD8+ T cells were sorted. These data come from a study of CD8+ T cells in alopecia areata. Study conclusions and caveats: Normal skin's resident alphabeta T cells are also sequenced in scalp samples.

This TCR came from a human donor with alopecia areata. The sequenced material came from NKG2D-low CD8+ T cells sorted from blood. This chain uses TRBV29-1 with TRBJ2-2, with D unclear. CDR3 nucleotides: TGCAGCGTTGAAGTCAGTGCAAACACCGGGGAGCTGTTTTTT. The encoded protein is CSVEVSANTGELFF.